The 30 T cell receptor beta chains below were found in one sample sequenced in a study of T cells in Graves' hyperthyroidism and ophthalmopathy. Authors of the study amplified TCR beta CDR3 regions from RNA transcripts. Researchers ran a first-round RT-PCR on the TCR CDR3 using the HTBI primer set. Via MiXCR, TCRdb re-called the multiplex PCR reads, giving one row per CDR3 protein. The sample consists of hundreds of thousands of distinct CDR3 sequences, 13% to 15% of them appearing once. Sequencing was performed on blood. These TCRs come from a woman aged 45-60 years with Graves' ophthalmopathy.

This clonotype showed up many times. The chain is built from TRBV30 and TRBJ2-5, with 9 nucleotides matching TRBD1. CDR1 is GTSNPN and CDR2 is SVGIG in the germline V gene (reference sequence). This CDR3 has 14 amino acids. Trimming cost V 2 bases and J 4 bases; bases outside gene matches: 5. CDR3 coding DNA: TGTGCCTGGAGTACTACAGGGGGCGTAGAGACCCAGTACTTC. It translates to CAWSTTGGVETQYF.

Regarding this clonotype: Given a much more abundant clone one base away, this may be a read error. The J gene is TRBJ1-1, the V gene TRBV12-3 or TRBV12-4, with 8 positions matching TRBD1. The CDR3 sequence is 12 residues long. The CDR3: CASSLQGAEALF. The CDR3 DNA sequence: TGTGCCAGCAGCCTCCAGGGGGCTGAAGCTCTCTTT.

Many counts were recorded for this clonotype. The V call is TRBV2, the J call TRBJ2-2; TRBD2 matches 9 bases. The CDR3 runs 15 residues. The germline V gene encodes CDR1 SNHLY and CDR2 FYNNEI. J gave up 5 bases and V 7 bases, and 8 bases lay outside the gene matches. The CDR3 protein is CASTSSGISTGELFF. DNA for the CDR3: TGTGCCAGCACGTCTAGCGGGATATCAACCGGGGAGCTGTTTTTT.

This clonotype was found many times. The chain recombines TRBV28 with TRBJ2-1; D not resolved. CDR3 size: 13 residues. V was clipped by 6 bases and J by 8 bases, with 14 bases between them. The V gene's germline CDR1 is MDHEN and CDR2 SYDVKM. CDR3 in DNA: TGTGCCAGCAGAATAGACTGGCCCGATGAGCAGTTCTTC. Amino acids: CASRIDWPDEQFF.

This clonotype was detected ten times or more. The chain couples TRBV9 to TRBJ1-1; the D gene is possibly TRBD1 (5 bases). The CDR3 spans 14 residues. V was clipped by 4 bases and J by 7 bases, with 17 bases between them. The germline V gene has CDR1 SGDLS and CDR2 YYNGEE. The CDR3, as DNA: TGTGCCAGCAGCTCCACCGGGGGGAGTGGTGAAGCTTTCTTT. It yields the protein CASSSTGGSGEAFF. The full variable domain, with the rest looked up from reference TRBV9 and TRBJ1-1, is DSGVTQTPKHLITATGQRVTLRCSPRSGDLSVYWYQQSLDQGLQFLIQYYNGEERAKGNILERFSAQQFPDLHSELNLSSLELGDSALYFCASSSTGGSGEAFFGQGTRLTVV.

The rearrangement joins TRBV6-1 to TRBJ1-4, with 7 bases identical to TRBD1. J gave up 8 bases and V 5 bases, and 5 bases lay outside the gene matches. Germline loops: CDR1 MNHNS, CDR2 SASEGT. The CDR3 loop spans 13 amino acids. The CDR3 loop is CASSWRGQEKLFF. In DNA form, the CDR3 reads TGTGCCAGCAGTTGGAGGGGGCAGGAAAAACTGTTTTTT.

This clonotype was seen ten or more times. The CDR3 spells CASSPAGPTNNEQFF. The CDR3 region has the DNA TGTGCCAGCAGCCCGGCGGGTCCAACGAACAATGAGCAGTTCTTC. The J gene is TRBJ2-1, the V gene TRBV11-1; tentatively, D is TRBD2 (5 bases). From germline, CDR1 is SGHAT and CDR2 FQDESV (reference sequence). Deletions cut 5 bases from V and 5 bases from J, with 16 bases between. The CDR3 is made up of 15 amino acids.

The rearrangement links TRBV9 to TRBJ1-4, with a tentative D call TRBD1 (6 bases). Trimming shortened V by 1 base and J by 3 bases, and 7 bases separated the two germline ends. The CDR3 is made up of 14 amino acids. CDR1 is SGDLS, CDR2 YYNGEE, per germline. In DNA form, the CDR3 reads TGTGCCAGCAGCGTAAGGGGGTCTAATGAAAAACTGTTTTTT. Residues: CASSVRGSNEKLFF.

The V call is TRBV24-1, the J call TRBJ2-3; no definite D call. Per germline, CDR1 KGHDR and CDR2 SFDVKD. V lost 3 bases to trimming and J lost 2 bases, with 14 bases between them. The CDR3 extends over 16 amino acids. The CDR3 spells CATSDTTPGYTDTQYF. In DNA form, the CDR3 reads TGTGCCACCAGTGATACGACTCCGGGCTACACAGATACGCAGTATTTT.

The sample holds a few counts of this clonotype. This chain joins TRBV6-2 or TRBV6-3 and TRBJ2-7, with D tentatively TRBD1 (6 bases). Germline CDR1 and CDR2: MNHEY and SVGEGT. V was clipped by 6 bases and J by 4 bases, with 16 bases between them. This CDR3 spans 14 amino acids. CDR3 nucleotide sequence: TGTGCCAGCAGCCGTACAGGGCTAAGGTACGAGCAGTACTTC. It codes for CASSRTGLRYEQYF.

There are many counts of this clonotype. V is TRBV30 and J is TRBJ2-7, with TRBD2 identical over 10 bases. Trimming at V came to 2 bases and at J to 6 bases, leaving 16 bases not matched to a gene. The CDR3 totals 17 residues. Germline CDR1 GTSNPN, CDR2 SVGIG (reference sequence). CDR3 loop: CAWSPRRGAGGPSEQYF. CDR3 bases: TGTGCCTGGAGTCCGCGTAGGGGAGCGGGAGGGCCTAGCGAGCAGTACTTC.

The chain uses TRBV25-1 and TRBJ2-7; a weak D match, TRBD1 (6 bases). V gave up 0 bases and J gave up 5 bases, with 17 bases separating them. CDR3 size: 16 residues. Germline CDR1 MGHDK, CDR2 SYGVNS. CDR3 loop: CASSEYKEGNRDEQYF. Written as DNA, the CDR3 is TGTGCCAGCAGTGAATATAAAGAGGGAAACAGGGACGAGCAGTACTTC.

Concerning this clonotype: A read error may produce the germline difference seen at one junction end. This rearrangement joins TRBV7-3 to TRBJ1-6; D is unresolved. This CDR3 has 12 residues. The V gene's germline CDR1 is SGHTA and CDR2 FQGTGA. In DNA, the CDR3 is TGTGCCAGCAGCGGTTATAATTCACCCCCCCACTTT. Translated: CASSGYNSPPHF.

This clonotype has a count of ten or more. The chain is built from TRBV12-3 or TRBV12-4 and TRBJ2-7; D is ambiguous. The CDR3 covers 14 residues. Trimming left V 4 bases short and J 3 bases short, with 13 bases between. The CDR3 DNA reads TGTGCCAGCAGTTACTCTGACACTTTCTACGAGCAGTACTTC. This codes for CASSYSDTFYEQYF.

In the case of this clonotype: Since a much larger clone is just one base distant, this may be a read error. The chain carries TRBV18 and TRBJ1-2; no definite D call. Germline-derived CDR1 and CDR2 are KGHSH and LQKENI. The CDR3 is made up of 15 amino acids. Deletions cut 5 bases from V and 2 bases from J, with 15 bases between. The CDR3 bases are TGTGCCAGCTCATCCGTTGAGGGCAGAAACTATGGCTACACCTTC. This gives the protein CASSSVEGRNYGYTF.

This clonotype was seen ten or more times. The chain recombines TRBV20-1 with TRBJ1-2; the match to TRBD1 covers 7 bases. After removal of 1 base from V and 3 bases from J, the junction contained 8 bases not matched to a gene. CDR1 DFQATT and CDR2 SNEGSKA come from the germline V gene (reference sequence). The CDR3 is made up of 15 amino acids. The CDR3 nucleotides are TGCAGTGCTAGAGCCCCGGGACAGTCCTACTATGGCTACACCTTC. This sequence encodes CSARAPGQSYYGYTF.

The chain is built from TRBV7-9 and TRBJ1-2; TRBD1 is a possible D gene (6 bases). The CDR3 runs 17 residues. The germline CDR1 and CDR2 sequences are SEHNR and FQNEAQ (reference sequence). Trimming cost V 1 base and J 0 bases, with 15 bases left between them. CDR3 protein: CASSLVFRTDTNYGYTF. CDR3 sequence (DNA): TGTGCCAGCAGCTTAGTCTTCCGGACAGATACTAACTATGGCTACACCTTC.

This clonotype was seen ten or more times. CDR3 in amino acids: CASSVVSGLRNNEQFF. DNA for the CDR3: TGTGCCAGCAGTGTGGTTAGCGGATTACGTAACAATGAGCAGTTCTTC. The rearrangement uses TRBV2 and TRBJ2-1, with a weak D call TRBD2 (6 bases). CDR3 size: 16 residues. CDR1 and CDR2 from the germline V gene are SNHLY and FYNNEI. With 4 bases removed from V and 5 bases from J, the gap between germline ends came to 18 bases. Full variable domain (missing parts from reference TRBV2 and TRBJ2-1): EPEVTQTPSHQVTQMGQEVILRCVPISNHLYFYWYRQILGQKVEFLVSFYNNEISEKSEIFDDQFSVERPDGSNFTLKIRSTKLEDSAMYFCASSVVSGLRNNEQFFGPGTRLTVL.

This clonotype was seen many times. CDR3 loop: CSARGIWEGQETQYF. CDR3 nucleotide sequence: TGCAGTGCTAGAGGAATCTGGGAGGGCCAAGAGACCCAGTACTTC. The chain couples TRBV20-1 to TRBJ2-5; TRBD2 matches at 7 bases. CDR1 is DFQATT and CDR2 is SNEGSKA in the germline V gene (reference sequence). V was clipped by 1 base and J by 1 base; unmatched bases: 6. There are 15 residues in the CDR3.

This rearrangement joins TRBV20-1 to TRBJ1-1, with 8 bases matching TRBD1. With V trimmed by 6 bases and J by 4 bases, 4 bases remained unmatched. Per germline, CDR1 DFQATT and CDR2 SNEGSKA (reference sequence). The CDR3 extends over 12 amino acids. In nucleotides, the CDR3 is TGCAGTGCACGACAGGGGCCCACTGAAGCTTTCTTT. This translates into CSARQGPTEAFF.

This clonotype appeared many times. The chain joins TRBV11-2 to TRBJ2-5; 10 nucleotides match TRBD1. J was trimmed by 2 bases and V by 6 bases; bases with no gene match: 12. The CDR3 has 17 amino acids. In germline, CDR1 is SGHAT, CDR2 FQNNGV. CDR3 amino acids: CASRRNYRDRGQETQYF. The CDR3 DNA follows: TGTGCCAGCAGAAGAAACTACCGGGACAGGGGACAAGAGACCCAGTACTTC.

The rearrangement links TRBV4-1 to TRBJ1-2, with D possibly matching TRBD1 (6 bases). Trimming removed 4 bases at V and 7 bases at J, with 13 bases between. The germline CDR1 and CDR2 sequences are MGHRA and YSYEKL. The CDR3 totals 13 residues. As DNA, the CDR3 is TGCGCCAGCAGCCTAGACAGGTCCGCTGGCTACACCTTC. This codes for CASSLDRSAGYTF.

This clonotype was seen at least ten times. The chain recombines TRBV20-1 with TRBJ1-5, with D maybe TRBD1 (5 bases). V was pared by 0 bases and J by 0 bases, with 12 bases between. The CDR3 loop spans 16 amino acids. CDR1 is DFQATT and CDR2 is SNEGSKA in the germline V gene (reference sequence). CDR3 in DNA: TGCAGTGCTAGAGATATAGCCAGGGCTAGCAATCAGCCCCAGCATTTT. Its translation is CSARDIARASNQPQHF.

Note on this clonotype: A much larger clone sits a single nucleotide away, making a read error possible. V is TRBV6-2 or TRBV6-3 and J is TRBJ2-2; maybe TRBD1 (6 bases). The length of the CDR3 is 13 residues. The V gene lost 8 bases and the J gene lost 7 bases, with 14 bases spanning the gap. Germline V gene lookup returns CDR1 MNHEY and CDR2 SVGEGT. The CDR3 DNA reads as TGTGCCAGCGGTGAAGACAGGCTCGGGGAGCTGTTTTTT. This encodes CASGEDRLGELFF.

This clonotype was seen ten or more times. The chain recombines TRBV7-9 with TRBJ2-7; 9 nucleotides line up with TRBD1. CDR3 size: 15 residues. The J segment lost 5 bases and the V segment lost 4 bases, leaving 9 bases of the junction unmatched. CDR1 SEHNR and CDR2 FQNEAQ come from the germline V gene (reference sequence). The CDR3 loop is CASSWETGGLHEQYF. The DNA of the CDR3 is TGTGCCAGCAGCTGGGAGACAGGGGGACTCCACGAGCAGTACTTC.

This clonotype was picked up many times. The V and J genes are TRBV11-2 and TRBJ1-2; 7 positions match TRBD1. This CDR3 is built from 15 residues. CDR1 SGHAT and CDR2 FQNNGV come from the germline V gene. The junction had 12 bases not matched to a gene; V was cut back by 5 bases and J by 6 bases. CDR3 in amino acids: CASSQNTRGLDGYTF. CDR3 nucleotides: TGTGCCAGCAGCCAGAATACCAGGGGGTTGGATGGCTACACCTTC.

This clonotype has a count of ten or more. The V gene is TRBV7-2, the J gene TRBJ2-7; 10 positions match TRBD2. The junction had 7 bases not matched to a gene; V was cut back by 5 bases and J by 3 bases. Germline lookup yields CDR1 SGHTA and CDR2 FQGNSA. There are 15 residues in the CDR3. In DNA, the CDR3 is TGTGCCAGCAGCGCGCAACTAGCGGGGAGCTACGAGCAGTACTTC. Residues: CASSAQLAGSYEQYF. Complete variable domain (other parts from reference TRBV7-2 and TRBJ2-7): GAGVSQSPSNKVTEKGKDVELRCDPISGHTALYWYRQSLGQGLEFLIYFQGNSAPDKSGLPSDRFSAERTGGSVSTLTIQRTQQEDSAVYLCASSAQLAGSYEQYFGPGTRLTVT.

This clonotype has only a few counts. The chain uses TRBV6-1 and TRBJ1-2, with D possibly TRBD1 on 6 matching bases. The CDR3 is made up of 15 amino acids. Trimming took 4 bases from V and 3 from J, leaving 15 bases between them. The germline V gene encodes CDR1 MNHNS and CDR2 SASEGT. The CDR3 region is CASSGLTGPDYGYTF. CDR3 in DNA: TGTGCCAGCAGTGGCCTGACAGGCCCTGACTATGGCTACACCTTC.

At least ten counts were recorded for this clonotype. CDR3 sequence: CASSQTGTSTDTQYF. The CDR3 DNA reads TGTGCCAGCAGCCAAACCGGGACTAGCACAGATACGCAGTATTTT. The chain combines TRBV3-1 with TRBJ2-3; a weak D match, TRBD2 (6 bases). Trimming cost V 2 bases and J 0 bases, with 9 bases left between them. The CDR3 extends over 15 amino acids. Looked up from germline, CDR1 is LGHDT and CDR2 is YNNKEL (reference sequence).

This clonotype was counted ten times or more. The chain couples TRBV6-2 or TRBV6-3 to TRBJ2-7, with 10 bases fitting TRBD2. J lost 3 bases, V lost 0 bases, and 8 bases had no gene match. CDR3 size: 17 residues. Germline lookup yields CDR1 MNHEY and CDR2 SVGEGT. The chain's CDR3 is CASSYSKVTSGIYEQYF. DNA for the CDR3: TGTGCCAGCAGTTACTCGAAGGTCACTAGCGGGATCTACGAGCAGTACTTC.